This T cell receptor beta chain was found in a study of blood T cell repertoires in COVID-19. Study overall: From the United States, Italy and Spain came samples of acute and convalescent COVID-19. T cells, B-cell-depleted T cells, or PBMCs supplied cDNA or gDNA.

Methods used by the authors: Nucleated cell number was recorded as an estimate derived from reference gene primer amplification. Measured with immunoSEQ multiplex PCR; TCRdb has only the in-frame clones, and not every one. The D gene and trimming were derived from the DNA, and the V and J assignments and clone size from that table. The table lists about 220,000 clones, more than 65% of them singletons. CDR1 is DFQATT and CDR2 is SNEGSKA in the germline V gene (reference sequence). The junction had 11 bases not matched to a gene; V was cut back by 3 bases and J by 3 bases. This CDR3 region has 17 residues.

Material for sequencing was peripheral blood. The chain joins TRBV20-1 to TRBJ1-5, with 10 bases identical to TRBD1. The origin of this receptor is a woman of 80 years or more with acute or convalescent COVID-19. The CDR3 is CSASQSFGTGDNQPQHF. DNA for the CDR3: TGCAGTGCTAGTCAATCGTTCGGGACAGGGGACAATCAGCCCCAGCATTTT.